This record concerns one TCR beta chain sequence. Its cognate antigen is unknown. Time point: persistent/refractory GD, antithyroid drugs over 5 years with positive TRAb. The authors made the TCR library using RNA they extracted from PBMCs. Deletions cut 5 bases from V and 6 bases from J, with 17 bases between. The CDR3 is 14 residues long. These data originate in a study of regulatory T cells in long-lasting Graves disease. To make TCR beta libraries, researchers used iRepertoire HTBI primers and Arm-PCR of CDR3 regions. TCRdb processed the multiplex PCR reads anew with MiXCR; each CDR3 protein has one entry. The sample consists of more than 350,000 distinct CDR3 sequences, 21% of them appearing once. Study-wide points: Patients with persistent disease showed a bias toward TRBV28, TRBJ1-2 and TRBJ2-5.

The sample here was peripheral blood mononuclear cells (PBMCs), taken when the disease was refractory, from a patient treated with antithyroid drugs. The sequence was obtained from a female donor with Graves disease. The chain couples TRBV12-3 or TRBV12-4 to TRBJ2-7, with D maybe TRBD1 (8 bases). The CDR3 sequence is CASSGSGGGGEQYF. In DNA, the CDR3 is TGTGCCAGCAGTGGGTCAGGGGGCGGGGGCGAGCAGTACTTC.